The 3 T cell receptor beta chains below were found in one sample sequenced in a study of OX40 agonist ivuxolimab in advanced cancers. Some clones are missing from TCRdb's copy, which holds only in-frame ones; the method was immunoSEQ multiplex PCR. The repertoire holds under 20,000 clones, with about four fifths as singletons. Sequencing was performed on CD4+ or CD8+ T cells sorted from blood, taken in a trial of the OX40 agonist ivuxolimab. Receptor source: an adult with an advanced solid tumor such as melanoma, head and neck, liver or kidney cancer.

This clone is a singleton in its sample. Here the CDR3 DNA reads TGTGCCATCAGTAAGATCGCAGGGAATGAGCAGTTCTTC. It codes for CAISKIAGNEQFF. The chain employs TRBV10-3 and TRBJ2-1; a possible D gene is TRBD1 (5 bases). V lost 5 bases to trimming and J lost 7 bases, with 12 bases between them. The germline V gene has CDR1 ENHRY and CDR2 SYGVKD. The CDR3 runs to 13 residues.

V usage is TRBV5-6 and J usage is TRBJ1-6; TRBD1 is a possible D gene (6 bases). Trimming removed 3 bases at V and 5 bases at J, with 21 bases between. This CDR3 is built from 18 residues. The V gene's germline CDR1 is SGHDT and CDR2 YYEEEE. CDR3 sequence (DNA): TGTGCCAGCAGCTCTTATCGCCTTGACAGGTGGGATAATTCACCCCTCCACTTT. This gives the protein CASSSYRLDRWDNSPLHF.

This clone was counted once. The chain employs TRBV10-3 and TRBJ2-5; D is ambiguous. Germline V gene lookup returns CDR1 ENHRY and CDR2 SYGVKD. This CDR3 has 13 residues. V dropped 0 bases and J dropped 4 bases, with 6 bases sitting between them. In DNA, the CDR3 is TGTGCCATCAGTGAGTCGATCCGAGAGACCCAGTACTTC. It specifies CAISESIRETQYF.